These T cell receptor beta chains were read from a single sample in a study of tumor-infiltrating lymphocytes in primary liver carcinoma. MiXCR was run by TCRdb on the multiplex PCR reads, yielding one entry per CDR3 protein. The sample includes 100,000 to 150,000 distinct CDR3 sequences, around two thirds seen only once; the top ten take roughly a tenth. Sequenced input: liver tumor tissue from sampling region 1. The source of these receptors is a woman aged 55-69 years with primary liver carcinoma and hepatitis B virus infection. The CDR3 runs from the conserved cysteine through the conserved F or W. The D gene is left open where the match is weak. Clone size is not always given. Where it is, it says once, few, many or a class for expanded clones.

-	TRBD1	TRBJ2-1	TRBV11-3	TGTGCCAGCAGTGCAGGGGGCTACAATGAGCCCCTCTTC	CASSAGGYNEPLF
-	-	TRBJ1-2	TRBV11-2	TGTGCCAACGGCCACGGCCAATCCGGCTACACCTTC	CANGHGQSGYTF
many	-	TRBJ2-7	TRBV6-5	TGTGCCAGCAGTCGAGACAGGATGCAGGGCGAGCAGTACTTC	CASSRDRMQGEQYF
-	-	TRBJ1-4	TRBV28	TGTGCCAGCAGTTTCGCCCGGGACAATGAAAAACCGTTTTTT	CASSFARDNEKPFF
-	TRBD2	TRBJ2-7	TRBV11-2	TGTGCCAGCAGTACGGGGACTAGCGTGGGGGCCGGCGAGCAGTACTTC	CASSTGTSVGAGEQYF
-	TRBD2	TRBJ2-5	TRBV13	TGTGCCAGCAGCTATAGCGGGAGGAATACCCAGTACTTC	CASSYSGRNTQYF
once	TRBD1	TRBJ1-1	TRBV12-3/TRBV12-4	TGTGCCAGCGGAGGGACAGGGGCCACTGAAGCTATCTTT	CASGGTGATEAIF
-	-	TRBJ1-2	TRBV11-3	TGTGCCAGCAGCTTAGGAGGGGAGTCTGGGGACTACACCTTC	CASSLGGESGDYTF
-	-	TRBJ2-3	TRBV11-2	TGTGCCAGCAGCTTAGGGATTCGCAGGGAAGGCACAGATACGCTCTATTTT	CASSLGIRREGTDTLYF
few	-	TRBJ2-7	TRBV11-3	TGTGCCAGCAGCTGTGGATACGGGCAGTACTTC	CASSCGYGQYF
-	-	TRBJ1-1	TRBV28	TGTGCCAGCAGTTTCCGGGGCAGGTTCTCTGAAGCTTTCTTT	CASSFRGRFSEAFF
once	-	TRBJ1-4	TRBV12-3/TRBV12-4	TGTGCCAGCAGTTTCCCCCTAGACAGTGCAACTAATGAAAGACTGTTTTTT	CASSFPLDSATNERLFF
few	TRBD2	TRBJ2-5	TRBV5-1	TGCGCCAGCAGCTTGAGGGAGGGCCGAGGAGAGACCCAGTACTTC	CASSLREGRGETQYF
-	-	TRBJ1-2	TRBV11-3	TGTACCAGCAGCTTAGCCGAGCAGAGCTATGGCTACACCTTC	CTSSLAEQSYGYTF
-	-	TRBJ2-7	TRBV5-8	TGTACCGGCAGCTTGTACGCAGGTCTCAACTACGAGCAGTACTTC	CTGSLYAGLNYEQYF
-	TRBD1	TRBJ2-2	TRBV11-3	TGTGCCAGCAACTTAGCAGGGGGCACCGGGGAACTGTTTTTC	CASNLAGGTGELFF
-	-	TRBJ1-1	TRBV7-8	TGTGCCAGCAGCTCAGGGGATGCTGAAGCTTTCTTT	CASSSGDAEAFF
few	-	TRBJ1-6	TRBV28	TGTGCCAGCAGCCCTATCATCGGGGGGAATTCACCCCTCCACTTT	CASSPIIGGNSPLHF
-	-	TRBJ1-1	TRBV11-2	TGTGCCAGCAGCATGGATGGAGGCCTTGGGGCTTTCTTT	CASSMDGGLGAFF
many	-	TRBJ1-2	TRBV12-3/TRBV12-4	TGTGCCAGCAGTTTTGGGCAGTCAGGTGGCTACACCTTC	CASSFGQSGGYTF
-	-	TRBJ1-3	TRBV12-3/TRBV12-4	TGTTCCAGCAGTTTAAGGGACGGAAGGCACGGAAACACCATATATTTT	CSSSLRDGRHGNTIYF
-	-	TRBJ2-7	TRBV11-1	TGTGCCAGTAGCTCGACAGGCTTCCTCGACGACGAGCGGTACTTC	CASSSTGFLDDERYF
-	-	TRBJ1-4	TRBV6-5	TGTGTCAGCAGAGCAACAGTAACTAATGAAAAACTGTTTTTT	CVSRATVTNEKLFF
-	-	TRBJ1-2	TRBV7-9	TGTGCCAGCAGCTTAGAGGCGGGGCGCGGCTACACCTTC	CASSLEAGRGYTF
-	TRBD1	TRBJ2-2	TRBV11-3	TGTGCCAGCGGCTTAGCAGGGGGCATCTGGGAGCTGTTTTTT	CASGLAGGIWELFF
-	-	TRBJ2-7	TRBV28	TGTGCCAGCAGTGCACCGACCCACCCCGATAGCTCCTACGAGCAGTACTTC	CASSAPTHPDSSYEQYF
many	TRBD2	TRBJ2-1	TRBV6-2/TRBV6-3	TGTGCCAGCAGGGGGGGGGAGCAGTTCTTC	CASRGGEQFF
-	-	TRBJ2-7	TRBV2	TGTGCCAGCAGTCCCAGTGGGGACTTCGAGCAGTACTTC	CASSPSGDFEQYF
few	TRBD2	TRBJ2-1	TRBV5-1	TGCGCCAGCAGCCTGGGACTAGCGTTCTACAATGAGCAGTTCTTC	CASSLGLAFYNEQFF
many	-	TRBJ1-2	TRBV6-5	TGTGCCAGCAGTTACGATCCCACAGGGATTTACTATGGCTACACCTTC	CASSYDPTGIYYGYTF
many	-	TRBJ2-5	TRBV20-1	TGCAGTGCTAGGAGTACAGGGAACATTGAGACCCAGTACTTC	CSARSTGNIETQYF
many	-	TRBJ2-5	TRBV29-1	TGCAGCGTTGGTAGTAGGCGTCAGACCCAGTACTTC	CSVGSRRQTQYF
-	-	TRBJ2-7	TRBV11-1	TGTGCCAGCAGCCCTCGGACTGCAGGACCAGGCGAGCAGTACTTC	CASSPRTAGPGEQYF
-	-	TRBJ2-3	TRBV28	TGTGCCAGCAGTTTATCGAATACGCAGTATTTT	CASSLSNTQYF
many	-	TRBJ2-7	TRBV30	TGTGCCTGGGGGATACTTCCTCGACCCTACGAGCAGTACTTC	CAWGILPRPYEQYF
few	TRBD2	TRBJ2-3	TRBV5-4	TGTGTCAGCAGCCTGAGCGGGAGGGGTGGGACTGATACGCAGTATTTT	CVSSLSGRGGTDTQYF
few	-	TRBJ2-1	TRBV2	TGTGCCAGTGGTAGCGGAGCCTTCTACAATGAGCAGTTCTTC	CASGSGAFYNEQFF
-	-	TRBJ1-4	TRBV6-1	TGTGCCAGCAATCGTATTACAACTAAAGAAAAACTGTTTTTT	CASNRITTKEKLFF
-	-	TRBJ1-1	TRBV11-3	TGTGCCAGCAGCGGTTCACTGGCCACTGAAGCTTTCTTC	CASSGSLATEAFF
once	TRBD1	TRBJ1-2	TRBV29-1	TGCAGTGTTGGAGCGGGACAGGGCTATGGCTACACCTTC	CSVGAGQGYGYTF
-	TRBD2	TRBJ2-1	TRBV11-2	TGTGCCAGCAGCTTGAAACTAGCGATGGGCAATGAGCATTCCTTC	CASSLKLAMGNEHSF
once	-	TRBJ2-1	TRBV11-1	TGTGCCGGCAGCTTAGGGGTAGGCACCTACAATGAGCACTTCTTC	CAGSLGVGTYNEHFF
few	-	TRBJ2-6	TRBV12-3/TRBV12-4	TGTGCCAGCAGTCTCTCTGAGGCCAGGGGAGGTGGAGGGGCCAACGTCCTGACTTTC	CASSLSEARGGGGANVLTF
once	TRBD2	TRBJ2-1	TRBV2	TGTGCCAGCAGGGAGACTAGCGACCCGCGGCGCATTGAGCAGTTCTTC	CASRETSDPRRIEQFF
many	TRBD2	TRBJ2-3	TRBV4-1	TGCGCCAGCGGATTGGGGCTAGCGGGCACAGATACGCAGTATTTT	CASGLGLAGTDTQYF
many	TRBD2	TRBJ2-1	TRBV5-4	TGTGCCAGCAGCAAAGGACTAGCGGAAGGAGCCTACAATGAGCAGTTCTTC	CASSKGLAEGAYNEQFF
many	-	TRBJ2-3	TRBV10-2	TGCGCCAGCAGTCGCACCGCTGGGTTAGGCACAGATACGCAGTATTTT	CASSRTAGLGTDTQYF
many	TRBD1	TRBJ2-7	TRBV29-1	TGCAGCGTTTCCGGGACAGTGGCCGAGCAGTACTTC	CSVSGTVAEQYF
-	TRBD2	TRBJ2-7	TRBV11-3	TGTGCCAGTAGCATAGGCGGACTAGCGGACTACGAGCAGTACTTC	CASSIGGLADYEQYF
few	-	TRBJ1-6	TRBV30	TGTGCCTGGACCCCGGGACGGGGCCTCCACTTT	CAWTPGRGLHF
-	TRBD2	TRBJ2-2	TRBV19	TGTGCCAGTAGTAGGGCACTAGCGGGCAGCACCGGGGAGCTGTTTTTT	CASSRALAGSTGELFF
many	-	TRBJ2-2	TRBV28	TGTGCCAGCAGTCCCACCGCCACCGGGGAGCTGTTTTTT	CASSPTATGELFF
many	-	TRBJ2-5	TRBV12-3/TRBV12-4	TGTGCCAGCGGGAAGCTAGCGCAAGAGACCCAGTACTTC	CASGKLAQETQYF
-	TRBD2	TRBJ2-1	TRBV28	TGTGCCAGCAGCCCGTCGGGACTAGCGGGAGGGAGCCTCTACAATGAGCAGTTCTTC	CASSPSGLAGGSLYNEQFF